The 24 T cell receptor beta chains in this list originate from one sample, sequenced in a study of T cells in Graves' hyperthyroidism and ophthalmopathy. Authors of the study amplified TCR beta CDR3 regions from RNA transcripts. First-round RT-PCR of the TCR CDR3 relied on the HTBI primer set. MiXCR, applied by TCRdb to the multiplex PCR reads, yields one record per CDR3 protein. The table has 490,000 or so distinct CDR3 sequences, just under 20% seen once. What was sequenced was blood. The receptors were sampled from a man between 40 and 49 years old with Graves' ophthalmopathy.

The chain recombines TRBV5-1 with TRBJ2-1; possibly TRBD2 for D (5 bases). The CDR3 runs to 16 residues. The V and J ends lost 6 bases and 3 bases respectively, with 19 bases between them. Germline CDR1 is SGHRS and CDR2 is YFSETQ. The CDR3 DNA is TGCGCCAGCACAAGTCTTGGCGGGCCTTTCTACAATGAGCAGTTCTTC. This encodes CASTSLGGPFYNEQFF.

This clonotype has just a few counts. V gene TRBV5-1 combines with J gene TRBJ2-3; TRBD1 matches at 8 bases. Germline CDR1 reads SGHRS; CDR2 reads YFSETQ. V was clipped by 4 bases and J by 3 bases; unmatched bases: 7. CDR3 length: 15 amino acids. CDR3 in DNA: TGCGCCAGCAGCCGGACAGGGTACGGAACAGATACGCAGTATTTT. Its protein is CASSRTGYGTDTQYF. Together with reference TRBV5-1 and TRBJ2-3, the CDR3 gives the full variable domain: KAGVTQTPRYLIKTRGQQVTLSCSPISGHRSVSWYQQTPGQGLQFLFEYFSETQRNKGNFPGRFSGRQFSNSRSEMNVSTLELGDSALYLCASSRTGYGTDTQYFGPGTRLTVL.

This clonotype was seen repeatedly, ten times or more. The chain uses TRBV7-2 and TRBJ2-7; TRBD1 agrees at 11 bases. Per germline, CDR1 SGHTA and CDR2 FQGNSA. The V segment lost 4 bases and the J segment 5 bases; nucleotides outside the gene matches: 1. The CDR3 covers 13 residues. Here the CDR3 DNA reads TGTGCCAGCAGCTGGACAGGGGGCGACGAGCAGTACTTC. Protein product: CASSWTGGDEQYF.

In this sample, this clonotype turned up a few times. The rearrangement uses TRBV6-1 and TRBJ1-5; 8 nucleotides match TRBD1. Trimming took 6 bases from V and 6 from J; bases not matched to a gene: 10. Germline CDR1 MNHNS, CDR2 SASEGT. The CDR3 is 15 amino acids. CDR3 coding DNA: TGTGCCAGCAGCCGAACAGGGGGAGGCGTTCAGCCCCAGCATTTT. Residues: CASSRTGGGVQPQHF.

The genes are TRBV4-2 and TRBJ2-7; no reliable D call. Trimming removed 0 bases from V and 2 bases from J, with 8 bases in between. The V gene's germline CDR1 is LGHNA and CDR2 YNFKEQ. There are 14 residues in the CDR3. The CDR3 is CASSQDKGPYEQYF. CDR3 DNA sequence: TGTGCCAGCAGCCAAGATAAGGGTCCCTACGAGCAGTACTTC.

The chain combines TRBV2 with TRBJ2-6, with 13 nucleotides matching TRBD2. CDR1 is SNHLY, CDR2 FYNNEI, per germline. The V segment lost 7 bases and the J segment 0 bases; nucleotides outside the gene matches: 12. The CDR3 has 20 amino acids. This chain's CDR3 is CASTISGTSGTSSGANVLTF. The CDR3 DNA reads TGTGCCAGCACCATATCAGGGACTAGCGGGACTAGCTCTGGGGCCAACGTCCTGACTTTC.

On this clonotype itself: This may come from a read error, since a much larger clone is one base off. CDR3 in DNA: TGTGCCAGCAGCCCCGAAGGGGGCGCGAGCACAGATACGCAGTATTTT. Translating gives CASSPEGGASTDTQYF. The chain joins TRBV5-5 to TRBJ2-3; TRBD1 agrees at 7 bases. This CDR3 region has 16 residues. Trimming removed 4 bases from V and 0 bases from J; junction bases left unmatched: 8. The germline gives CDR1 SGHKS, CDR2 YYEKEE (reference sequence).

The CDR3 DNA reads TGCGCCAGCAGCCAAGTGCGGGGGGACTATGGCTACACCTTC. Its protein is CASSQVRGDYGYTF. This rearrangement joins TRBV4-1 to TRBJ1-2, with a tentative D call TRBD1 (5 bases). V dropped 1 base and J dropped 3 bases, with 9 bases sitting between them. The germline CDR1 and CDR2 sequences are MGHRA and YSYEKL. The CDR3 has 14 amino acids.

In its sample, this clonotype was seen a few times. The V and J genes are TRBV13 and TRBJ2-7, with D perhaps TRBD2 (5 bases). Trimming removed 3 bases from V and 4 bases from J, with 13 bases in between. Looked up from germline, CDR1 is PRHDT and CDR2 is FYEKMQ (reference sequence). The CDR3 has 14 residues. The CDR3 DNA is TGTGCCAGCAGCTTGACTATCAGTGGTTACGAGCAGTACTTC. Translated: CASSLTISGYEQYF. Variable domain in full (rest from reference TRBV13 and TRBJ2-7): AAGVIQSPRHLIKEKRETATLKCYPIPRHDTVYWYQQGPGQDPQFLISFYEKMQSDKGSIPDRFSAQQFSDYHSELNMSSLELGDSALYFCASSLTISGYEQYFGPGTRLTVT.

This clonotype was picked up many times. The chain has TRBV12-3 or TRBV12-4 and TRBJ2-7; D is possibly TRBD1 (5 bases). This CDR3 has 13 amino acids. The V end was cut by 3 bases, the J end by 2 bases, with 8 bases between. CDR3 residues: CASSFRVAYEQYF. CDR3 in DNA: TGTGCCAGCAGTTTCAGGGTAGCCTACGAGCAGTACTTC.

This clonotype was seen at least ten times. The V gene is TRBV28, the J gene TRBJ2-1, with D uncertain. The CDR3 sequence is 17 residues long. In germline, CDR1 is MDHEN, CDR2 SYDVKM. Trimming pared 3 bases from V and 0 bases from J, leaving 15 bases between. Here the CDR3 DNA reads TGTGCCAGCAGTTTCCGAGGCCTGAGGAGCTCCTACAATGAGCAGTTCTTC. Protein sequence: CASSFRGLRSSYNEQFF.

V usage is TRBV24-1 and J usage is TRBJ2-1; 8 bases agree with TRBD1. Germline loops: CDR1 KGHDR, CDR2 SFDVKD. The CDR3 is 13 residues long. Trimming at V came to 6 bases and at J to 9 bases, leaving 6 bases not matched to a gene. The CDR3 sequence is CATSLDRGTEQFF. CDR3 DNA: TGTGCCACCAGTCTCGACAGGGGAACTGAGCAGTTCTTC.

The chain carries TRBV5-1 and TRBJ2-1, with D possibly being TRBD1 (6 bases). CDR1 is SGHRS and CDR2 is YFSETQ in the germline V gene. This CDR3 contains 15 residues. Trimming removed 4 bases from V and 0 bases from J, with 11 bases in between. CDR3 DNA sequence: TGCGCCAGCAGCGCTGGACAGAGCTCCTACAATGAGCAGTTCTTC. This translates into CASSAGQSSYNEQFF.

This clonotype was seen repeatedly, ten times or more. The chain has TRBV11-2 and TRBJ1-4; 7 bases line up with TRBD1. Germline values: CDR1 SGHAT, CDR2 FQNNGV. This CDR3 is built from 12 residues. The V and J ends lost 3 bases and 11 bases, in that order; junction bases with no gene match: 3. The CDR3 region is CASSLDRRKLFF. CDR3 DNA: TGTGCCAGCAGCTTGGACAGGCGGAAACTGTTTTTT.

This clonotype has at least ten counts. The chain recombines TRBV2 with TRBJ2-3; D is uncertain. The CDR3 length is 10 residues. The germline V gene encodes CDR1 SNHLY and CDR2 FYNNEI. V shed 7 bases and J shed 8 bases, with 7 bases lying between them. The CDR3 sequence: CASTRTTQYF. The CDR3 DNA is TGTGCCAGCACTAGAACTACGCAGTATTTT.

CDR3 loop: CASSQDPGGFGANEKLFF. The CDR3 DNA reads as TGCGCCAGCAGCCAAGATCCTGGGGGGTTCGGGGCTAATGAAAAACTGTTTTTT. V usage is TRBV4-1 and J usage is TRBJ1-4, with D possibly matching TRBD1 (5 bases). Germline CDR1 reads MGHRA; CDR2 reads YSYEKL. The CDR3 is 18 amino acids. The V end lost 0 bases, the J end lost 3 bases, and 17 bases lay between the germline ends.

Many counts were recorded for this clonotype. The V call is TRBV2, the J call TRBJ2-3; D is uncertain. CDR3 length: 14 residues. Germline V gene sequence: CDR1 SNHLY, CDR2 FYNNEI. V lost 5 bases and J 2 bases, leaving 11 bases between the germline ends. The CDR3 DNA is TGTGCCAGCAGTAGGGTTGGGGACACAGATACGCAGTATTTT. This gives the protein CASSRVGDTDTQYF.

This clonotype came up a few times. V is TRBV7-9 and J is TRBJ2-5; 9 nucleotides agree with TRBD2. Losses at the gene ends were 2 bases for V and 3 bases for J; bases not matched to a gene: 4. There are 15 residues in the CDR3. Looked up from germline, CDR1 is SEHNR and CDR2 is FQNEAQ (reference sequence). The CDR3 protein is CASSLTRGGEETQYF. The CDR3 DNA follows: TGTGCCAGCAGCTTAACGCGGGGGGGGGAAGAGACCCAGTACTTC.

The chain carries TRBV10-1 and TRBJ2-1; 10 positions agree with TRBD2. The J segment lost 4 bases and the V segment lost 4 bases, leaving 7 bases of the junction unmatched. The CDR3 is 16 amino acids. Per germline, CDR1 WNHNN and CDR2 SYGVQD (reference sequence). The CDR3 coding sequence is TGCGCCAGCAGTGCCAATCTAGCGGGGGCTTACAATGAGCAGTTCTTC. Its protein product is CASSANLAGAYNEQFF.

At least ten counts were recorded for this clonotype. This chain uses TRBV13 with TRBJ2-5; 13 bases fit TRBD2. This CDR3 has 19 residues. Trimming removed 1 base from V and 5 bases from J; junction bases left unmatched: 13. The germline V gene encodes CDR1 PRHDT and CDR2 FYEKMQ (reference sequence). As DNA, the CDR3 is TGTGCCAGCAGCTTAGCTCTACTTGGACTAGCGGGGGCTGGGGAGACCCAGTACTTC. It is translated as CASSLALLGLAGAGETQYF.

This clonotype was found a few times. The gene calls are TRBV10-3 and TRBJ2-7; 10 bases map to TRBD1. V trimming: 4 bases; J trimming: 3 bases; junction bases outside the gene matches: 3. CDR1 is ENHRY and CDR2 is SYGVKD in the germline V gene. CDR3 length: 14 amino acids. This CDR3 is CAISVTGGHYEQYF. The CDR3, as DNA: TGTGCCATCAGTGTGACAGGGGGCCACTACGAGCAGTACTTC.

This clonotype was found a few times. V usage is TRBV10-3 and J usage is TRBJ2-7; D uncertain. CDR3 size: 13 residues. Between the trimmed V and J ends, which lost 2 bases and 4 bases, there was a span of 9 bases. Germline values: CDR1 ENHRY, CDR2 SYGVKD. DNA of the CDR3: TGTGCCATCAGTGAGACTCAAGATTACGAGCAGTACTTC. Protein product: CAISETQDYEQYF.

The chain carries TRBV9 and TRBJ2-2, with 9 bases that match TRBD2. The CDR3 runs to 15 residues. The germline V gene has CDR1 SGDLS and CDR2 YYNGEE. With 0 bases clipped from V and 6 bases from J, the junction kept 3 bases outside the gene matches. The CDR3 region is CASSVVAGGPGELFF. The DNA of the CDR3 is TGTGCCAGCAGCGTAGTCGCGGGGGGGCCCGGGGAGCTGTTTTTT.

The table lists this clonotype with a few counts. The rearrangement links TRBV12-5 to TRBJ2-3; 8 nucleotides line up with TRBD1. Trimming cost V 5 bases and J 1 base; bases outside gene matches: 14. CDR3 length equals 18 residues. The germline gives CDR1 LGHNT, CDR2 FRNRAP. For the CDR3, the DNA is TGTGCTAGTGGTCCTGGGACAGGCGGTGGGTCGGGCACAGATACGCAGTATTTT. Translated: CASGPGTGGGSGTDTQYF.